The text below deals with one TCR beta chain. This CDR3 is 14 amino acids long. With 1 base removed from V and 6 bases from J, the gap between germline ends came to 14 bases. CDR1 is SGHKS, CDR2 YYEKEE, per germline (reference sequence). The record originates from a study of shared clonotypes between healthy human individuals. Assay used: immunoSEQ multiplex PCR; TCRdb lists only in-frame clones, some missing. The sample records a few million clones, 85% to 95% being singletons. Sequencing used naive CD4+ T cells from PBMCs. The subset: CD45RA+ positively selected. This chain links TRBV5-5 with TRBJ2-7; maybe TRBD1 (6 bases). The receptor was isolated from a man aged 18 to 29 in good health. Some clones in this sample may be carry-over from other donors' samples. In DNA, the CDR3 is TGTGCCAGCAGCTTGTACAAACAGGGTGGCGAGCAGTACTTC. Its translation is CASSLYKQGGEQYF.